This is a list of T cell receptor beta chains from one sample in a study of identical twins. Each CDR3 protein gets one entry after TCRdb re-called the 5' RACE reads with MiXCR. The sample holds fewer than 650,000 distinct CDR3 sequences, less than 9% seen once. This sample also appeared in a second study, on yellow fever vaccine responses in identical twins.

The specimen sequenced was PBMCs. All receptors come from a woman younger than 30 in good health. Both conserved end residues are part of each CDR3.

TRBV12-3/TRBV12-4 | CASSPIIAEYNEQFF
TRBV20-1 | CSAKGAPGRLVGGEQYF
TRBV20-1 | CSARGELAGGMTDTQYF
TRBV20-1 | CSARDPTSGGSDTQYF
TRBV4-1 | CASSQDLDNEQFF
TRBV9 | CASSTYRDSVTEAFF
TRBV12-3/TRBV12-4 | CASRIGGRALGDTQYF
TRBV2 | CASSGGEAGNTEAFF
TRBV12-3/TRBV12-4 | CASSFRLAGVSRETQYF
TRBV20-1 | CSATRGPISYEQYF
TRBV12-5 | CASGLGVASNTGELFF
TRBV9 | CASSIGQGASGNTIYF
TRBV4-1 | CASSQDVSAYSSNTGELFF